The T cell receptor (beta chain) under discussion was sequenced for a study of blood T cell repertoires in COVID-19. Using immunoSEQ multiplex PCR, the repertoire was profiled, and TCRdb retains in-frame clones only, with some absent. Among about 160,000 clones listed, under 95% were seen once. The CDR3 consists of 16 residues. Germline V gives CDR1 WSHSY, CDR2 SAAADI. Deletions cut 2 bases from V and 3 bases from J, with 16 bases between. Sequences were obtained from peripheral blood. This TCR was recovered from a man between 18 and 29 years old with acute or convalescent COVID-19. This chain uses TRBV10-2 with TRBJ1-1; D might be TRBD1 (5 bases). The CDR3: CASSESRDLGDTEAFF. CDR3 in DNA: TGCGCCAGCAGTGAGAGCAGGGATCTAGGTGACACTGAAGCTTTCTTT.